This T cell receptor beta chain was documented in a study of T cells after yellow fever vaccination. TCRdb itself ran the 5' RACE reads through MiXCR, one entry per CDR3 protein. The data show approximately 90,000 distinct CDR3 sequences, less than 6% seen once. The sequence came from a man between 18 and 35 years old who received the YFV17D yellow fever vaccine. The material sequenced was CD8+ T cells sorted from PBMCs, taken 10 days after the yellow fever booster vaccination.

The CDR3 spells CASSYGATGELFF. The CDR3 nucleotides read TGTGCCAGCAGTTACGGGGCCACCGGGGAGCTGTTTTTT. The J gene is TRBJ2-2, the V gene TRBV6-2 or TRBV6-3, with D possibly being TRBD1 (5 bases). The germline V gene has CDR1 MNHEY and CDR2 SVGEGT. Trimming took 2 bases from V and 4 from J, leaving 5 bases between them. The CDR3 extends over 13 amino acids.